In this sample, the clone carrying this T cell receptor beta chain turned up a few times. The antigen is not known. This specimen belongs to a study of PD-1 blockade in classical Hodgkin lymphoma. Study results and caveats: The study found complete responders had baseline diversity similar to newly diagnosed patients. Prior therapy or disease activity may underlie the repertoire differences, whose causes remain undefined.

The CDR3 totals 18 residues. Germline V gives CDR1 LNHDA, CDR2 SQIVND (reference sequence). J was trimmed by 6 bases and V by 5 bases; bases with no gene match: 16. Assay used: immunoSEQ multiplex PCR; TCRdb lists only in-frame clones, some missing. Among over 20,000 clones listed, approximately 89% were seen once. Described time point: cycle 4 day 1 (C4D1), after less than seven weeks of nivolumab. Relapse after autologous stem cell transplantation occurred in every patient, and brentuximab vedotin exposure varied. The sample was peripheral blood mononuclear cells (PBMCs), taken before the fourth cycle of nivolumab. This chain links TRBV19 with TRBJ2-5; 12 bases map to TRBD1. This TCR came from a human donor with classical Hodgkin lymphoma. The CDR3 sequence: CASSALALGTGGAKTQYF. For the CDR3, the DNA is TGTGCCAGTAGTGCGCTAGCCCTAGGGACAGGGGGCGCGAAGACCCAGTACTTC.